This T cell receptor (beta chain) appears in the sequencing data of a study of technical replicates of blood from a handful of donors. V trimming: 5 bases; J trimming: 1 base; junction bases outside the gene matches: 6. The CDR3 is made up of 15 amino acids. Per germline, CDR1 LNHDA and CDR2 SQIVND (reference sequence). Sequenced by immunoSEQ multiplex PCR; TCRdb stores in-frame clones only, minus some. The table lists some 70,000 clones, roughly 92% of them singletons. This clone was seen once. This chain links TRBV19 with TRBJ1-1; 8 bases agree with TRBD1. The sequenced material came from T cells isolated from PBMCs. This sequence originates from a human donor in good health. DNA for the CDR3: TGTGCCAGTAGTGTCGGACAGGGAGGGAACACTGAAGCTTTCTTT. It codes for CASSVGQGGNTEAFF.